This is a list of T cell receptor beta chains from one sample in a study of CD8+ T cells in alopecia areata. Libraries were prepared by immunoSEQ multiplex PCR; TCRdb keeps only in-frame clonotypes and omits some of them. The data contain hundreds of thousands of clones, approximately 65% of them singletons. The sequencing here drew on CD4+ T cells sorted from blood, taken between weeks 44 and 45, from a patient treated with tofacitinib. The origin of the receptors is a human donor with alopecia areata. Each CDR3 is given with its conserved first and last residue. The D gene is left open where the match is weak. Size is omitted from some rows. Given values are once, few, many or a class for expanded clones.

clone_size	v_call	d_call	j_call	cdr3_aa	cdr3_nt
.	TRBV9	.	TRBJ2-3	CASSVALASASTDTQYF	TGTGCCAGCAGCGTAGCTCTGGCTAGCGCAAGCACAGATACGCAGTATTTT
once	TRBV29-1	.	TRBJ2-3	CSVALGFGADTQYF	TGCAGCGTTGCCTTGGGCTTCGGGGCAGATACGCAGTATTTT
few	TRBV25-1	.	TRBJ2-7	CASSEFDRVWAYEQYF	TGTGCCAGCAGTGAATTTGATAGGGTGTGGGCATACGAGCAGTACTTC
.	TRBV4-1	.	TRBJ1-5	CASSQAVQGNQPQHF	TGCGCCAGCAGCCAAGCTGTGCAGGGAAATCAGCCCCAGCATTTT
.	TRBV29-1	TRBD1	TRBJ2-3	CSVEGRDRVPDTQYF	TGCAGCGTTGAAGGACGGGACAGGGTACCAGATACGCAGTATTTT
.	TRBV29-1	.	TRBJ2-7	CSVGGPGGEQYF	TGCAGCGTTGGGGGACCCGGCGGCGAGCAGTACTTC
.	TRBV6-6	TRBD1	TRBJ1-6	CASRTGPPLHF	TGTGCCAGTCGGACAGGGCCACCCCTCCACTTT
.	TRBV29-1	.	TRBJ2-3	CSVEPAGTDTQYF	TGCAGCGTTGAGCCTGCAGGGACAGATACGCAGTATTTT
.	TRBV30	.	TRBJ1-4	CAWSRARSNEKLFF	TGTGCCTGGAGTAGGGCCAGATCTAATGAAAAACTGTTTTTT
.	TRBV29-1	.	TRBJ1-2	CSVAREFYGYTF	TGCAGCGTTGCGCGGGAGTTCTATGGCTACACCTTC
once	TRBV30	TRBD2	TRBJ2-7	CASDGAGGPREQYF	TGTGCCTCGGATGGAGCGGGGGGGCCTAGGGAGCAGTACTTC
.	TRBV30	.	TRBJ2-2	CAWIGSADTGELFF	TGTGCCTGGATCGGATCGGCGGACACCGGGGAGCTGTTTTTT
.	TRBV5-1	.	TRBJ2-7	CASSFGAGATYEQYF	TGCGCCAGCAGCTTCGGCGCAGGGGCGACCTACGAGCAGTACTTC
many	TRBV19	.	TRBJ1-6	CASTTLSSGTVSHF	TGTGCCAGTACCACCTTGTCCTCGGGGACGGTCTCCCACTTT
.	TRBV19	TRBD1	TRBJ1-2	CASSIVPLQSDRGPNYGYTF	TGTGCCAGTAGTATTGTGCCTCTCCAATCGGACAGGGGGCCTAACTATGGCTACACCTTC
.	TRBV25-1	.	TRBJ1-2	CASSSTPNGYTF	TGTGCCAGCAGTTCGACTCCTAATGGCTACACCTTC
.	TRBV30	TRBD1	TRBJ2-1	CAWRVRPGTGSYNEQFF	TGTGCCTGGAGGGTGCGGCCGGGGACAGGATCCTACAATGAGCAGTTCTTC
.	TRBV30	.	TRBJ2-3	CAWSPTGDTQYF	TGTGCCTGGAGTCCTACAGGAGATACGCAGTATTTT
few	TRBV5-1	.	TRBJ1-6	CASSFQGTYNSPLHF	TGCGCCAGCAGCTTTCAGGGGACCTATAATTCACCCCTCCACTTT
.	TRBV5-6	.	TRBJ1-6	CASTSWGLGETLHF	TGTGCCAGCACCTCGTGGGGTCTCGGGGAAACCCTCCACTTT
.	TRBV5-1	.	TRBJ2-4	CASSLNRDIQYF	TGCGCCAGCAGCTTAAATAGGGACATTCAGTACTTC
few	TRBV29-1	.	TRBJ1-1	CSVYGGRDDGTEAFF	TGCAGCGTGTATGGAGGAAGGGACGATGGCACTGAAGCTTTCTTT
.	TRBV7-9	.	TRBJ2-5	CASSPTSPETQYF	TGTGCCAGCAGCCCCACCTCCCCAGAGACCCAGTACTTC
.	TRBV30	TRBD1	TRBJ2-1	CAWIPGTGGQGEQFF	TGTGCCTGGATCCCCGGGACAGGGGGCCAGGGTGAGCAGTTCTTC
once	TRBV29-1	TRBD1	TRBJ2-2	CSVGQGATGELFF	TGCAGCGTAGGACAGGGGGCCACCGGGGAGCTGTTTTTT
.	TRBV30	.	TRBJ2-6	CAWSQRSSGANVLTF	TGTGCCTGGAGTCAGCGGAGCTCTGGGGCCAACGTCCTGACTTTC
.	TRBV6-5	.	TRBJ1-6	CASQPGGLNSPLHF	TGTGCCAGCCAACCGGGGGGACTTAATTCACCCCTCCACTTT
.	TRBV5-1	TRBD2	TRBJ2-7	CASSMTSGAREQYF	TGCGCCAGCTCAATGACTAGCGGGGCGAGGGAGCAGTACTTC
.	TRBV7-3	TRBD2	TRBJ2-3	CASSLSGGAADTQYF	TGTGCCAGCAGCTTAAGCGGGGGGGCCGCAGATACGCAGTATTTT
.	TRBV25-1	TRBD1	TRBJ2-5	CASSDLGTGGETQYF	TGTGCCAGCAGTGACCTGGGGACAGGCGGAGAGACCCAGTACTTC
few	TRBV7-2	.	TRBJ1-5	CASSLDRSLGQPQHF	TGTGCCAGCAGCTTAGATCGGTCCTTGGGTCAGCCCCAGCATTTT
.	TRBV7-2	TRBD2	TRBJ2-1	CASSLGEGRYNEQFF	TGTGCCAGCAGCTTAGGGGAGGGTCGCTACAATGAGCAGTTCTTC
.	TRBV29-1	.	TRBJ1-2	CSVDMGWGYTF	TGCAGCGTTGATATGGGTTGGGGCTACACCTTC
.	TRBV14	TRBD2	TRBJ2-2	CASSQLLAGRIGELFF	TGTGCCAGCAGCCAACTACTAGCGGGGCGCATCGGGGAGCTGTTTTTT
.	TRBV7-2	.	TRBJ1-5	CASSPQGNQPQHF	TGTGCCAGCAGCCCGCAGGGAAACCAGCCCCAGCATTTT
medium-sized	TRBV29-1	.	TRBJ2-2	CSGTRLGTGELFF	TGCAGTGGGACCCGGCTGGGCACCGGGGAGCTGTTTTTT
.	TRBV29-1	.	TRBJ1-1	CSTHRDMNTEAFF	TGCAGCACCCACAGAGATATGAACACTGAAGCTTTCTTT
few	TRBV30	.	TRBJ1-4	CAWRDNEKLFF	TGTGCCTGGAGGGATAATGAAAAACTGTTTTTT
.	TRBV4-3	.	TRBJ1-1	CASSLHSNTEAFF	TGCGCCAGCAGCCTACATTCGAACACTGAAGCTTTCTTT
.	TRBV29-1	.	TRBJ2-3	CSVTHGDTQYF	TGCAGCGTGACACACGGAGATACGCAGTATTTT